This T cell receptor (beta chain) came from a study of T cell repertoires in ileal Crohn's disease. General observations from the study: Clonal expansions were more frequent in active smokers than non-smokers at surgery.

Details on this clone: The antigen is undetermined.

Eligibility required adulthood, ileal or ileocolonic Crohn's disease and indicated ileocolonic resection. The repertoire was sequenced with immunoSEQ multiplex PCR; TCRdb's copy has only in-frame clones and lacks some. The repertoire holds 4,900 or so clones, with about nine tenths as singletons. This sequence originates from an adult with Crohn's disease. The sample taken for sequencing was ileal tissue.

The CDR3 coding sequence is TGTGCCAGCAGTTGGGACAACTCCTACGAGCAGTACTTC. Its translation is CASSWDNSYEQYF. This chain uses TRBV6-5 with TRBJ2-7; a weak D match, TRBD1 (6 bases). This CDR3 has 13 amino acids. The germline V gene encodes CDR1 MNHEY and CDR2 SVGAGI. Trimming pared 4 bases from V and 0 bases from J, leaving 7 bases between.